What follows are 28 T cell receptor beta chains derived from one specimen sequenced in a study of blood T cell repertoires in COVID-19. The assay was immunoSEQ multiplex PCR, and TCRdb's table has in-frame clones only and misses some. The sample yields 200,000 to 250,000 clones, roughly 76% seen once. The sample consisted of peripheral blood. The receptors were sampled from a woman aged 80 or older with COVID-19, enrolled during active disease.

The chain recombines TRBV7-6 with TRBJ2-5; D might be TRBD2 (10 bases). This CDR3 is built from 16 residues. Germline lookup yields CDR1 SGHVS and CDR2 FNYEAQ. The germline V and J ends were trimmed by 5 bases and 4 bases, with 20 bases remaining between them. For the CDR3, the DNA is TGTGCCAGCAGCGCAGCGGGGGGGACAGGGAGAGAGACCCAGTACTTC. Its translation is CASSAAGGTGRETQYF.

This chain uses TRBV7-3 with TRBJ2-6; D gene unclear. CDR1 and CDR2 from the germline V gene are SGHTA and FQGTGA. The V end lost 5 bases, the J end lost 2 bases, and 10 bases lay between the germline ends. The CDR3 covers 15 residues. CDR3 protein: CASSKTVTGANVLTF. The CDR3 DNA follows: TGTGCCAGCAGCAAGACTGTGACTGGGGCCAACGTCCTGACTTTC.

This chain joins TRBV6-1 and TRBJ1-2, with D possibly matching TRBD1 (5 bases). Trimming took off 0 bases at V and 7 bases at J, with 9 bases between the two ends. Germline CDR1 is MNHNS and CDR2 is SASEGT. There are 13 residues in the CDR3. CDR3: CASSEAGVGGYTF. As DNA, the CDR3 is TGTGCCAGCAGTGAAGCAGGGGTGGGTGGCTACACCTTC.

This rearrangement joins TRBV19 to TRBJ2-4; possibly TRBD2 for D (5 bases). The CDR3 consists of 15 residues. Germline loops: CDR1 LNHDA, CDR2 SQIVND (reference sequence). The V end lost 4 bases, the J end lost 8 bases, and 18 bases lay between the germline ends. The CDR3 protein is CASSRDSAARDIQYF. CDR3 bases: TGTGCCAGTAGTAGGGATAGCGCCGCAAGGGACATTCAGTACTTC.

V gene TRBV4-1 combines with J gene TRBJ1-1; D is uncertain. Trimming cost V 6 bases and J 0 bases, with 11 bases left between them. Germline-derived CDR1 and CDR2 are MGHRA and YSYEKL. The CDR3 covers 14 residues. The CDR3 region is CASREGEMNTEAFF. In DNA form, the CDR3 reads TGCGCCAGCAGGGAGGGAGAAATGAACACTGAAGCTTTCTTT.

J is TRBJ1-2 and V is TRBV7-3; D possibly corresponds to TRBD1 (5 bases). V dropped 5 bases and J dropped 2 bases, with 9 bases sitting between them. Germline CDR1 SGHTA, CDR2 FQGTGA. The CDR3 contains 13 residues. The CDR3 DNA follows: TGTGCCAGCAGCCCCAGACAGAACTATGGCTACACCTTC. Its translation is CASSPRQNYGYTF.

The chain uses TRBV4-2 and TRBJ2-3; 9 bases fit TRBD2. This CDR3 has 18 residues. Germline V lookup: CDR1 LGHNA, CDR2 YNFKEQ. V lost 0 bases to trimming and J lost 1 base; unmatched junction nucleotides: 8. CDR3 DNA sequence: TGTGCCAGCAGCCAAGATCTCCCAGTAGCGGGGGGCACAGATACGCAGTATTTT. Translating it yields CASSQDLPVAGGTDTQYF.

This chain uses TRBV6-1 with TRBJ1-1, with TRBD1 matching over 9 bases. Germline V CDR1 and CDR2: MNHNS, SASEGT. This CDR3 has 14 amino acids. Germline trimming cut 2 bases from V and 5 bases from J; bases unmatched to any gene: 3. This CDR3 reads CASSEKGTGTEAFF. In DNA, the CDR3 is TGTGCCAGCAGTGAAAAGGGGACAGGGACTGAAGCTTTCTTT.

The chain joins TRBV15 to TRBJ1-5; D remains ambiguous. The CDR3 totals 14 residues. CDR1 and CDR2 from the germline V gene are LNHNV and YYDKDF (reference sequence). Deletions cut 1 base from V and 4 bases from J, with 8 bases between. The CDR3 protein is CATSRARENQPQHF. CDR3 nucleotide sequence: TGTGCCACCAGCAGAGCGAGGGAAAATCAGCCCCAGCATTTT.

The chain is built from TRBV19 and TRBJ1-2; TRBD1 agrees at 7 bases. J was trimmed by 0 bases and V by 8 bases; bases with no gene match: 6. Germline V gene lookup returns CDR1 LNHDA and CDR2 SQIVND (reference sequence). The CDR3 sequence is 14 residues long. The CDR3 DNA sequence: TGTGCCAGTCGACCAGGGGGAGCTAACTATGGCTACACCTTC. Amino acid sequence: CASRPGGANYGYTF.

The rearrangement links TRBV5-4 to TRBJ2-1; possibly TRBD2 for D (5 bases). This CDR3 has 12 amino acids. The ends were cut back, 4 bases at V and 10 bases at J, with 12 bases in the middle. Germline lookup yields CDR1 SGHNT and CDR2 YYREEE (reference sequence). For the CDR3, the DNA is TGTGCCAGCAGCCAGAGGGCCAACGAGCAGTTCTTC. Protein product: CASSQRANEQFF.

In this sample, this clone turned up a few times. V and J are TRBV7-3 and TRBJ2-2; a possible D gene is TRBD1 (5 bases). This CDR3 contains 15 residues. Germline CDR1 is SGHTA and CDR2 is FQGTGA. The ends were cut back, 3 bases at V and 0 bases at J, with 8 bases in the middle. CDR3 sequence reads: CASSLAGSNTGELFF. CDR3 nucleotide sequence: TGTGCCAGCAGCTTGGCAGGGTCGAACACCGGGGAGCTGTTTTTT.

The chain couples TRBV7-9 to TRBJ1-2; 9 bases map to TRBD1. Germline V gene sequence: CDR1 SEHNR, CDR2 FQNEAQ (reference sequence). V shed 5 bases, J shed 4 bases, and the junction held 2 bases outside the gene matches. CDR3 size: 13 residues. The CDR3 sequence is CASSPGQGYGYTF. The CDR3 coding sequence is TGTGCCAGCAGCCCGGGACAGGGCTATGGCTACACCTTC.

The CDR3 nucleotides are TGTGCCAGCTCACCACTGGCCACAGATACGCAGTATTTT. Translation gives CASSPLATDTQYF. The chain recombines TRBV18 with TRBJ2-3, with D unresolved. Germline-derived CDR1 and CDR2 are KGHSH and LQKENI. The CDR3 is 13 residues long. Deletions cut 1 base from V and 2 bases from J, with 4 bases between.

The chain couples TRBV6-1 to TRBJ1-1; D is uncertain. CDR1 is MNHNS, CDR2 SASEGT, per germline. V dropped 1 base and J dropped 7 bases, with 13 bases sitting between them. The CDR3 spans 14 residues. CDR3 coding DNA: TGTGCCAGCAGTGAAGGCGGGTTGAGGAGTGAAGCTTTCTTT. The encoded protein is CASSEGGLRSEAFF.

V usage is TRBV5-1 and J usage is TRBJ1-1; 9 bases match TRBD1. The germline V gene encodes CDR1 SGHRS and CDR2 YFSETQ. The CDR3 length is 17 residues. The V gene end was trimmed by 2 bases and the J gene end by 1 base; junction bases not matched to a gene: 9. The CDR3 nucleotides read TGCGCCAGCAGCTTCTCCCCCCCGGGACAGGGGAACACTGAAGCTTTCTTT. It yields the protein CASSFSPPGQGNTEAFF. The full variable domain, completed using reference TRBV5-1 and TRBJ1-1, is KAGVTQTPRYLIKTRGQQVTLSCSPISGHRSVSWYQQTPGQGLQFLFEYFSETQRNKGNFPGRFSGRQFSNSRSEMNVSTLELGDSALYLCASSFSPPGQGNTEAFFGQGTRLTVV.

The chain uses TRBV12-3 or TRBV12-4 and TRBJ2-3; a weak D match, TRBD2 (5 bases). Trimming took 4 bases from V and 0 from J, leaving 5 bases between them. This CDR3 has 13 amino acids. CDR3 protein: CASSWTSTDTQYF. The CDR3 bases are TGTGCCAGCAGTTGGACTAGCACAGATACGCAGTATTTT.

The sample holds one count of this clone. CDR3 residues: CASSYVGQPNEKLFF. Here the CDR3 DNA reads TGTGCCAGCAGTTACGTCGGACAACCTAATGAAAAACTGTTTTTT. The gene calls are TRBV6-2 or TRBV6-3 and TRBJ1-4; possible D gene TRBD1, 5 bases. V lost 2 bases and J lost 3, with 10 bases in between. The CDR3 sequence is 15 residues long. Germline lookup yields CDR1 MNHEY and CDR2 SVGEGT.

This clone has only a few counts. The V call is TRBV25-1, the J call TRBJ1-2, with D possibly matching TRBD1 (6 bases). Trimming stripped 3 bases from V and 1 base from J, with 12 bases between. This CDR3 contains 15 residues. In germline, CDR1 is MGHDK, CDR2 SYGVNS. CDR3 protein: CASSDRDTGNYGYTF. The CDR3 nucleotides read TGTGCCAGCAGTGACCGGGACACCGGTAACTATGGCTACACCTTC.

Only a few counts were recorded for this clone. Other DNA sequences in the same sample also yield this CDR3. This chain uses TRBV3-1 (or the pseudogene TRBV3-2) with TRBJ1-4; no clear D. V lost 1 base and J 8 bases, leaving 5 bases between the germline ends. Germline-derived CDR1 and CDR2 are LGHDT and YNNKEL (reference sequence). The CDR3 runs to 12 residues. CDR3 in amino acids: CASSQAGEKLFF. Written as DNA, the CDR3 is TGTGCCAGCAGCCAAGCGGGGGAAAAACTGTTTTTT.

In DNA, the CDR3 is TGTGCCTGGAGTGTACCAGGGGTAGGCTATGGCTACACCTTC. Translating gives CAWSVPGVGYGYTF. The chain uses TRBV30 and TRBJ1-2; the D gene is possibly TRBD1 (6 bases). Per the germline V gene, CDR1 is GTSNPN and CDR2 is SVGIG (reference sequence). Trimming stripped 0 bases from V and 4 bases from J, with 12 bases between. This CDR3 has 14 residues.

CDR3 region: CASSGLNSLTGANVLTF. CDR3 bases: TGTGCCAGCAGTGGTCTCAACTCTCTAACTGGGGCCAACGTCCTGACTTTC. The rearrangement uses TRBV27 and TRBJ2-6; D call uncertain. The CDR3 has 17 amino acids. Trimming removed 5 bases at V and 2 bases at J, with 16 bases between. Germline V gene sequence: CDR1 MNHEY, CDR2 SMNVEV (reference sequence).

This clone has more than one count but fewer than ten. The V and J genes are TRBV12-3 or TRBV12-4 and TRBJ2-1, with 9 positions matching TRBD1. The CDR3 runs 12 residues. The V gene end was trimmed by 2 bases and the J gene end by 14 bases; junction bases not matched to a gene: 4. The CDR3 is CASSLIGQGKFF. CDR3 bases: TGTGCCAGCAGTTTAATCGGACAGGGGAAGTTCTTC.

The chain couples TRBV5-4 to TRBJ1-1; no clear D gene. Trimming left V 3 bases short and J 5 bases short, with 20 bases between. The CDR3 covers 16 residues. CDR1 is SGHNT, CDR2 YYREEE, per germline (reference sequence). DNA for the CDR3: TGTGCCAGCAGCTCTGGGCAGAATCGAAAGGCGACTGAAGCTTTCTTT. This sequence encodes CASSSGQNRKATEAFF.

The CDR3 is CASSATGFRYGYTF. The DNA of the CDR3 is TGTGCCAGCTCGGCGACAGGGTTCCGATATGGCTACACCTTC. This rearrangement joins TRBV2 to TRBJ1-2; 7 bases fit TRBD1. Germline trimming cut 8 bases from V and 5 bases from J; bases unmatched to any gene: 11. The germline V gene encodes CDR1 SNHLY and CDR2 FYNNEI. The CDR3 totals 14 residues. Based on the CDR3 plus reference TRBV2 and TRBJ1-2, the full variable domain is EPEVTQTPSHQVTQMGQEVILRCVPISNHLYFYWYRQILGQKVEFLVSFYNNEISEKSEIFDDQFSVERPDGSNFTLKIRSTKLEDSAMYFCASSATGFRYGYTFGSGTRLTVV.

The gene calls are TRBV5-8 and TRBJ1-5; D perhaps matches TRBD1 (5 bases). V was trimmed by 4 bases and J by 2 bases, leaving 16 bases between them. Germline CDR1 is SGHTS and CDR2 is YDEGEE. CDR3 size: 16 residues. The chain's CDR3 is CASSPGLQPGNQPQHF. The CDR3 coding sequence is TGTGCCAGCAGCCCGGGACTTCAACCAGGCAATCAGCCCCAGCATTTT.

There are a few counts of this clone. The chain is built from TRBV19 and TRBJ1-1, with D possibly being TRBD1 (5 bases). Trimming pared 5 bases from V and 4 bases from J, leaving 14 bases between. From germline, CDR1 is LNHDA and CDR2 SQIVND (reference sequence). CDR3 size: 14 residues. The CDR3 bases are TGTGCCAGTAGTCCAGGGAGGGGAGGCACTGAAGCTTTCTTT. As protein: CASSPGRGGTEAFF.

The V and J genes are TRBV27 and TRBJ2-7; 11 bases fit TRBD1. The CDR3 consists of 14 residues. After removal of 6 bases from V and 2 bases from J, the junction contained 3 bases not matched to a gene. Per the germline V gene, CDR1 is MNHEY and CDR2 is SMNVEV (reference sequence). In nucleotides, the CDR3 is TGTGCCAGCAGGGGGACAGGGGGAACCTACGAGCAGTACTTC. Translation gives CASRGTGGTYEQYF.